This is a list of T cell receptor beta chains from one sample in a study of blood T cells in healthy people across ages. TCRdb fed the 5' RACE reads into MiXCR, producing one record per CDR3 protein. The sample lists 550,000 to 600,000 distinct CDR3 sequences, around 50% occurring once. Sequencing was carried out using blood. The receptors come from an elderly man in good health. Each CDR3 is given with its conserved first and last residue. Each record gives: clone size, D gene, J gene, V gene, CDR3 length, CDR3 protein, CDR3 DNA. A D gene is named only where the DNA matches it firmly. Clone sizes are given selectively: once, few, many, or a class where the clone is expanded.

NA,NA,TRBJ2-3,TRBV9,17,CASSKELRAPGADTQYF,TGTGCCAGCAGCAAAGAATTAAGGGCACCCGGGGCAGATACGCAGTATTTT
NA,TRBD1,TRBJ2-4,TRBV6-6,13,CASHQQGVGEQYF,TGTGCCAGCCACCAACAGGGGGTCGGGGAGCAGTACTTC
NA,NA,TRBJ2-3,TRBV7-2,16,CASNPNGVAGGDTQYF,TGTGCCAGCAACCCAAATGGGGTAGCAGGTGGGGATACGCAGTATTTT
NA,NA,TRBJ1-5,TRBV20-1,13,CSAIPGAIQPQHF,TGCAGTGCTATTCCGGGGGCAATTCAGCCCCAGCATTTT
NA,TRBD1,TRBJ2-1,TRBV20-1,15,CSASPGTGGAGEQFF,TGCAGTGCTAGCCCCGGGACAGGGGGCGCGGGGGAGCAGTTCTTC
few,NA,TRBJ2-1,TRBV24-1,14,CATSDSGGRNEQFF,TGTGCCACCAGTGACTCCGGGGGCCGGAATGAGCAGTTCTTC
NA,TRBD2,TRBJ2-3,TRBV20-1,17,CSATNRGLAASTDTQYF,TGCAGTGCTACAAATAGGGGACTAGCGGCTAGCACAGATACGCAGTATTTT
few,NA,TRBJ2-7,TRBV4-2,18,CASSQEGLASANNYEQYF,TGTGCCAGCAGCCAAGAAGGGTTGGCCTCCGCAAATAACTACGAGCAGTACTTC
NA,NA,TRBJ2-1,TRBV2,16,CASSSTGGNSYNEQFF,TGTGCCAGCAGCTCAACGGGCGGGAACTCCTACAATGAGCAGTTCTTC
NA,TRBD2,TRBJ2-7,TRBV27,16,CASRAGVLAGRHEQYF,TGTGCCAGCAGAGCCGGCGTACTAGCGGGAAGACACGAGCAGTACTTC